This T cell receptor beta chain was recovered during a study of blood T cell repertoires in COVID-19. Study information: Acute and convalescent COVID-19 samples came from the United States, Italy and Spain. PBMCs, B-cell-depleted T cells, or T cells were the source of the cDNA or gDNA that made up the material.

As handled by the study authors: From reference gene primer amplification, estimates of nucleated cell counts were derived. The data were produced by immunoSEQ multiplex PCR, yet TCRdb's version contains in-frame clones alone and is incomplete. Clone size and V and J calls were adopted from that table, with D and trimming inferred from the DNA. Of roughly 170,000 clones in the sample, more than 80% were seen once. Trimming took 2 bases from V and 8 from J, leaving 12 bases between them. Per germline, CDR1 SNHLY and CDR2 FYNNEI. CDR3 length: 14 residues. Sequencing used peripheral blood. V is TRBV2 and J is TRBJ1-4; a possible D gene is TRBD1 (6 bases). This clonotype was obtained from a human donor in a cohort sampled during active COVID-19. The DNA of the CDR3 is TGTGCCAGCAGTGAACGCAGGGGTGTCGAAAAACTGTTTTTT. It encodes CASSERRGVEKLFF.